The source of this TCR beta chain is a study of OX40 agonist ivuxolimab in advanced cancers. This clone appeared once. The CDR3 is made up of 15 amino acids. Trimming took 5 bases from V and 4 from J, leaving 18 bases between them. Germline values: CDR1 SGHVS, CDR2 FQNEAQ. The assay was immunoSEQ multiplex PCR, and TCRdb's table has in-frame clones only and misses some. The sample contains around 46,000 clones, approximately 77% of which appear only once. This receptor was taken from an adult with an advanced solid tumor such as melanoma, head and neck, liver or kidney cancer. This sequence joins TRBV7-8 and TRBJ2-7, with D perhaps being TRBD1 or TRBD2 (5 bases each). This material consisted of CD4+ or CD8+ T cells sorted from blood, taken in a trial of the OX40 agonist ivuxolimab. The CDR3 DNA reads TGTGCCAGCAGCGTACTCGGGACGGGAAAATACGAGCAGTACTTC. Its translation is CASSVLGTGKYEQYF.